These 5 T cell receptor beta chains came from one sample sequenced in a study of T cell responses to AZD1222 COVID-19 vaccine. Sequenced by immunoSEQ multiplex PCR; TCRdb stores in-frame clones only, minus some. There are 150,000 to 250,000 clones in the sample; approximately 93% occur only once, and about 1% lies in the top ten. Sample: peripheral blood, taken 28 days after the second AZD1222 dose. The source is an adult who received the AZD1222 COVID-19 vaccine.

This clone was observed once. CDR3 nucleotide sequence: TGTGCCAGCAGCCCGGACAGGCTAGGGCCCCTCCACTTT. The encoded protein is CASSPDRLGPLHF. V gene TRBV7-2 combines with J gene TRBJ1-6; 7 nucleotides agree with TRBD1. V dropped 5 bases and J dropped 13; count of bases not matched to a gene: 8. Germline V gene data show CDR1 as SGHTA and CDR2 as FQGNSA. The length of the CDR3 is 13 residues.

This chain connects TRBV5-4 to TRBJ1-1; 8 bases agree with TRBD1. Per the germline V gene, CDR1 is SGHNT and CDR2 is YYREEE (reference sequence). Unmatched junction bases numbered 3, after V lost 1 base and J lost 1 base. CDR3 length: 15 amino acids. The CDR3 region has the DNA TGTGCCAGCAGCTTGCAGGGGGCGAGGAACACTGAAGCTTTCTTT. Its translation: CASSLQGARNTEAFF.

The table lists this clone with a few counts. V is TRBV9 and J is TRBJ1-1; D ambiguous. CDR1 SGDLS and CDR2 YYNGEE come from the germline V gene. Deletions cut 4 bases from V and 2 bases from J, with 15 bases between. The CDR3 extends over 15 amino acids. The CDR3, as DNA: TGTGCCAGCAGCCCCCCAACCCTCGGAAACACTGAAGCTTTCTTT. This sequence encodes CASSPPTLGNTEAFF.

CDR3 in amino acids: CASSLAGDRGVQETQYF. DNA of the CDR3: TGTGCCAGCAGCTTGGCGGGGGACAGGGGAGTCCAAGAGACCCAGTACTTC. The chain joins TRBV7-3 to TRBJ2-5; 10 bases match TRBD1. Germline V gene sequence: CDR1 SGHTA, CDR2 FQGTGA. J lost 1 base, V lost 3 bases, and 8 bases had no gene match. This CDR3 is 17 amino acids long. Drawing the rest from reference TRBV7-3 and TRBJ2-5, the complete variable domain is GAGVSQTPSNKVTEKGKYVELRCDPISGHTALYWYRQSLGQGPEFLIYFQGTGAADDSGLPNDRFFAVRPEGSVSTLKIQRTERGDSAVYLCASSLAGDRGVQETQYFGPGTRLLVL.

The chain has TRBV4-1 and TRBJ1-2; TRBD1 might be the D (5 bases). The germline V and J ends were trimmed by 1 base and 4 bases, with 22 bases remaining between them. The CDR3 contains 18 residues. Per germline, CDR1 MGHRA and CDR2 YSYEKL. CDR3 DNA: TGCGCCAGCAGCCAAGGGGTCAGGGTCTCAGTTGGAGGCTATGGCTACACCTTC. Residues: CASSQGVRVSVGGYGYTF.